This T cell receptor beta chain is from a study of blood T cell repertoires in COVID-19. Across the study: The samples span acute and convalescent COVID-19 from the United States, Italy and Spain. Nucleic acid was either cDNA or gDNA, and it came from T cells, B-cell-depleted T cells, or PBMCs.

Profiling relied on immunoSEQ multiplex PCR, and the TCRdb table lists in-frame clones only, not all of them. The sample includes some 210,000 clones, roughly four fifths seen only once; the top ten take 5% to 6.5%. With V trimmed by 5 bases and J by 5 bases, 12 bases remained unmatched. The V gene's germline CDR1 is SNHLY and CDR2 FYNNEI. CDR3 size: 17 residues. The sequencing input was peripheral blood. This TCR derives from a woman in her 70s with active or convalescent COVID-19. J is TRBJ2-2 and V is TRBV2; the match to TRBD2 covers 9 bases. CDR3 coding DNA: TGTGCCAGCAGTTCCCCCCCTGGCGGGAGGGCAACCGGGGAGCTGTTTTTT. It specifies CASSSPPGGRATGELFF.